This TCR beta chain derives from a study of cytomegalovirus exposure and HLA in healthy donors. Germline-derived CDR1 and CDR2 are SGHRS and YFSETQ. Trimming took off 0 bases at V and 0 bases at J, with 9 bases between the two ends. The CDR3 has 16 residues. This clone has more than one count but fewer than ten. What it recognizes is unknown. The assay was immunoSEQ multiplex PCR, and TCRdb's table has in-frame clones only and misses some. The sample yields 100,000 or so clones, over 85% seen once. Points from the study as a whole: In vitro testing confirmed a few CMV-associated chains as specific for CMV antigens. Accounts indicate the classifier identified cytomegalovirus status with strong specificity and sensitivity.

The source is a woman aged 18-29 years in good health and CMV-seronegative. The chain uses TRBV5-1 and TRBJ2-2; D perhaps matches TRBD2 (6 bases). Sequenced: PBMCs. The CDR3 sequence is CASSLVGGSNTGELFF. CDR3 coding DNA: TGCGCCAGCAGCTTGGTAGGAGGGTCGAACACCGGGGAGCTGTTTTTT.